This T cell receptor beta chain comes out of a study of EBV T-cell therapy then PD-1 blockade in nasopharyngeal carcinoma. This clone was seen a single time. Antigen: not known. The CDR3 contains 14 residues. Trimming removed 5 bases from V and 3 bases from J, with 10 bases in between. Per the germline V gene, CDR1 is MRHNA and CDR2 is SNTAGT. Sample time point: 266 days after commencement of treatment, after nivolumab therapy. Regarding treatment: AdE1-LMPpoly-expanded autologous EBV-specific T-cell therapy followed by anti-PD-1 nivolumab. TCRdb keeps only in-frame clones here, not all; method: immunoSEQ multiplex PCR. The sample lists around 19,000 clones, 80% to 90% occurring once.

The sample here was CD8+ T cells from blood, taken around day 240 from a patient whose treatment included autologous EBV-specific T cells and nivolumab. This receptor was identified in a man aged 35-49 years with nasopharyngeal carcinoma. The chain links TRBV6-4 to TRBJ2-2; D might be TRBD1 (5 bases). CDR3 residues: CASSPGLDTGELFF. The CDR3 DNA reads as TGTGCCAGCAGTCCAGGGTTGGACACCGGGGAGCTGTTTTTT.